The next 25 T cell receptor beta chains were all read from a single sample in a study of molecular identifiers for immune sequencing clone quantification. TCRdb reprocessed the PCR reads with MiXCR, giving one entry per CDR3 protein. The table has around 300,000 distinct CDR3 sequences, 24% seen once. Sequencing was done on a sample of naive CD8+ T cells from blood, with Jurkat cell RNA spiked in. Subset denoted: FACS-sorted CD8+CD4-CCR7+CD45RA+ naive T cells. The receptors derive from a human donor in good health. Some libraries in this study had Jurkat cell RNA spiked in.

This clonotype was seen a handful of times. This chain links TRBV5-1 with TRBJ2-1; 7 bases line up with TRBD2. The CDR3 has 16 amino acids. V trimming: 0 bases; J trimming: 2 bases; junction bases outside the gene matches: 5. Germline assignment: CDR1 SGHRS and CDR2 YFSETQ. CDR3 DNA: TGCGCCAGCAGCTTGGCGGCGGGAGATCCCTACAATGAGCAGTTCTTC. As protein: CASSLAAGDPYNEQFF.

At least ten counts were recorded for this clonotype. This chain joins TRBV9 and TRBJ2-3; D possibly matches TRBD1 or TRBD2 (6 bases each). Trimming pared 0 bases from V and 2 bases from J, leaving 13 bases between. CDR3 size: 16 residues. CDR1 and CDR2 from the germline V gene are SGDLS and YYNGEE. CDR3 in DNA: TGTGCCAGCAGCGTAGAGGGGGGCCAATCCACAGATACGCAGTATTTT. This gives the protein CASSVEGGQSTDTQYF.

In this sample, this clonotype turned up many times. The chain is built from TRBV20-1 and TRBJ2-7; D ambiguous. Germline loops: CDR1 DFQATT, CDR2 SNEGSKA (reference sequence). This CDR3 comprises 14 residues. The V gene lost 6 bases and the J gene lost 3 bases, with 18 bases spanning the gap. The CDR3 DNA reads TGCAGTGCCCGAACCGAGCAGACCTTCTACGAGCAGTACTTC. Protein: CSARTEQTFYEQYF.

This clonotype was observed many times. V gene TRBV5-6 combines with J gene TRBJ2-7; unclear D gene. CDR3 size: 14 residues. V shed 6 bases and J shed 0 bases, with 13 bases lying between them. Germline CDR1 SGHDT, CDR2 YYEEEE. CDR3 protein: CASKGTSLSYEQYF. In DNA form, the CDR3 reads TGTGCCAGCAAGGGAACAAGCCTCTCCTACGAGCAGTACTTC.

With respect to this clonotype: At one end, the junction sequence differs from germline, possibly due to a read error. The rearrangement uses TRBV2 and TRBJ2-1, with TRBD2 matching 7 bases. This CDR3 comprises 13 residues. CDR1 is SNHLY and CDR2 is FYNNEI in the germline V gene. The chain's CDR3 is CTSGDGGLDNRFF. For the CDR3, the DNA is TGTACCAGCGGGGATGGCGGGTTGGATAATAGGTTCTTC.

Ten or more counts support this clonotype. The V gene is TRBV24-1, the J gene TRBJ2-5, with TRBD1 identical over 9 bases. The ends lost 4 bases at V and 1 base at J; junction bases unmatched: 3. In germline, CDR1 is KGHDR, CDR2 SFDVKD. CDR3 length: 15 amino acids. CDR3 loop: CATSERTGAQETQYF. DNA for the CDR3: TGTGCCACCAGTGAGCGGACAGGGGCCCAAGAGACCCAGTACTTC.

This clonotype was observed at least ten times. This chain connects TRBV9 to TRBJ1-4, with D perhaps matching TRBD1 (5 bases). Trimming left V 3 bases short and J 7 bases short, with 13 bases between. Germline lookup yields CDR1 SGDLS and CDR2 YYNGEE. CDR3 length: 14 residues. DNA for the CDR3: TGTGCCAGCAGCGAAGACAGTTTTGCTGAAAAACTGTTTTTT. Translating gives CASSEDSFAEKLFF. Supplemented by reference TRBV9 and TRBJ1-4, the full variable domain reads DSGVTQTPKHLITATGQRVTLRCSPRSGDLSVYWYQQSLDQGLQFLIQYYNGEERAKGNILERFSAQQFPDLHSELNLSSLELGDSALYFCASSEDSFAEKLFFGSGTQLSVL.

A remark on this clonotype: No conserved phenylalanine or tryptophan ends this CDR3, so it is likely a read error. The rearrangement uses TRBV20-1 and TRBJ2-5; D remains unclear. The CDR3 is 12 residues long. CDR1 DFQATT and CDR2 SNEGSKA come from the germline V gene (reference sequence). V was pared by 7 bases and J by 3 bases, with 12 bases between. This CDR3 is CSVPGEEETQYY. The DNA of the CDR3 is TGCAGTGTTCCCGGCGAGGAAGAGACCCAGTACTAC.

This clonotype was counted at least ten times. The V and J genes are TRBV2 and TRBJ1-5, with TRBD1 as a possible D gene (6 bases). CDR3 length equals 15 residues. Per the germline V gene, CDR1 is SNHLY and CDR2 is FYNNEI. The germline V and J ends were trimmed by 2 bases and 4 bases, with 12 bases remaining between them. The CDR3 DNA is TGTGCCAGCAGTGAATTCCGGGGGGCGAATCAGCCCCAGCATTTT. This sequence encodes CASSEFRGANQPQHF.

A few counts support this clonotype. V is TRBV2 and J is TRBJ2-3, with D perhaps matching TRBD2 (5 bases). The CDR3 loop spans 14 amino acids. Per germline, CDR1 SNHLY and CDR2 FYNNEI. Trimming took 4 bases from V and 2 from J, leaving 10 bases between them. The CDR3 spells CASSAGRDTDTQYF. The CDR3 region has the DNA TGTGCCAGCAGTGCCGGACGGGACACAGATACGCAGTATTTT.

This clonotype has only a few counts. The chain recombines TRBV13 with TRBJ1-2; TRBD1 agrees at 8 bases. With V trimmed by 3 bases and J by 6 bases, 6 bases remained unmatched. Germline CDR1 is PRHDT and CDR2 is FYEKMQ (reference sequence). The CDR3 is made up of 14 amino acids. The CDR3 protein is CASSFLQGADGYTF. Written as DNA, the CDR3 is TGTGCCAGCAGCTTCCTGCAGGGGGCGGATGGCTACACCTTC.

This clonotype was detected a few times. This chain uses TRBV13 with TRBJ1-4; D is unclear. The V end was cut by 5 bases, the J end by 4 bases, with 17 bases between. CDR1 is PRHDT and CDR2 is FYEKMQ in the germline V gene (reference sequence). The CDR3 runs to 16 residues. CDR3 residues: CASSTTNPRSNEKLFF. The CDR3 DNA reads TGTGCCAGCAGCACTACAAACCCCAGGAGTAATGAAAAACTGTTTTTT.

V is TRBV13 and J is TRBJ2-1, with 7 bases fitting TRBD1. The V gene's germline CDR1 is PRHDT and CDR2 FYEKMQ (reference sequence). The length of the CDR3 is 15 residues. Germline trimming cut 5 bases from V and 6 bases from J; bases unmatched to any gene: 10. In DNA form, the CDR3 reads TGTGCCAGCAGCCCCAGGGACAGCTCAGGCAATGAGCAGTTCTTC. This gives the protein CASSPRDSSGNEQFF.

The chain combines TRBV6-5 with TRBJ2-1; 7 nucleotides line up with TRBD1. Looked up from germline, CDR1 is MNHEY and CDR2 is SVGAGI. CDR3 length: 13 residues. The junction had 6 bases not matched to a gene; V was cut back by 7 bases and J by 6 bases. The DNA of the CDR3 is TGTGCCAGCAACGCAGGGGGTGGCAATGAGCAGTTCTTC. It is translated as CASNAGGGNEQFF.

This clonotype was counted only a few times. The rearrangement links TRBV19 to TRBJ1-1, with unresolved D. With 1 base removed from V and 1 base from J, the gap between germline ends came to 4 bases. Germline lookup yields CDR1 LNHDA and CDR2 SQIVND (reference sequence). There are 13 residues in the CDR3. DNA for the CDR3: TGTGCCAGTAGTATAGCCAAGAACACTGAAGCTTTCTTT. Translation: CASSIAKNTEAFF. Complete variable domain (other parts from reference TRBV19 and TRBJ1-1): DGGITQSPKYLFRKEGQNVTLSCEQNLNHDAMYWYRQDPGQGLRLIYYSQIVNDFQKGDIAEGYSVSREKKESFPLTVTSAQKNPTAFYLCASSIAKNTEAFFGQGTRLTVV.

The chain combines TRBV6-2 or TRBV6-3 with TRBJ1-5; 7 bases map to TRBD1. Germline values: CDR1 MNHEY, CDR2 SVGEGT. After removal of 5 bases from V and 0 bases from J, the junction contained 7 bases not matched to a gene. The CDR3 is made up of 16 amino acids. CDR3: CASSNDRDYSNQPQHF. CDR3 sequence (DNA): TGTGCCAGCAGTAACGACAGGGACTATAGCAATCAGCCCCAGCATTTT.

CDR3 in amino acids: CASSMIREPNTGELFF. DNA of the CDR3: TGTGCCAGCAGCATGATACGGGAGCCGAACACCGGGGAGCTGTTTTTT. The chain recombines TRBV5-4 with TRBJ2-2; possible D gene TRBD2, 6 bases. The V end was cut by 4 bases, the J end by 0 bases, with 13 bases between. CDR1 is SGHNT and CDR2 is YYREEE in the germline V gene (reference sequence). The CDR3 extends over 16 amino acids.

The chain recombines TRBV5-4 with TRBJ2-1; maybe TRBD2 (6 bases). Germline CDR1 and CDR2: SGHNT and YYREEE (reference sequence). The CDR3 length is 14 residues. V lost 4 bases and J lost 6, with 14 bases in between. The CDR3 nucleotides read TGTGCCAGCAGCAGCGGCGGGGCCGTCAATGAGCAGTTCTTC. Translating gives CASSSGGAVNEQFF.

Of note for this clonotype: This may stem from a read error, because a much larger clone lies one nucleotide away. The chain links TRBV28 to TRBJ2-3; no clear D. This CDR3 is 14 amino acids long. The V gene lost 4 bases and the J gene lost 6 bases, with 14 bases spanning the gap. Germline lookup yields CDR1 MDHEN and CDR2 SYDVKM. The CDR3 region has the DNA TGTGCCAGCAGTTCTGGCTGGTCCACGGATACGCAGTATTTT. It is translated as CASSSGWSTDTQYF.

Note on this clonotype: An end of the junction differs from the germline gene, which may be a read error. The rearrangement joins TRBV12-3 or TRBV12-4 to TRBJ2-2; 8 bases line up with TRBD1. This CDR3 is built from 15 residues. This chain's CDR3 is CASSRPGQVYGELVF. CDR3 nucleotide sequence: TGTGCCAGCAGTCGTCCGGGACAGGTTTACGGGGAGCTGGTTTTT.

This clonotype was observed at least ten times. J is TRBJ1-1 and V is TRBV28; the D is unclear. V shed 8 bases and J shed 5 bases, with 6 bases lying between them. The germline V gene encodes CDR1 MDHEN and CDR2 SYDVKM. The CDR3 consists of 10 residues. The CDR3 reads CASLGTEAFF. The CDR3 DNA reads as TGTGCCAGCCTGGGGACTGAAGCTTTCTTT.

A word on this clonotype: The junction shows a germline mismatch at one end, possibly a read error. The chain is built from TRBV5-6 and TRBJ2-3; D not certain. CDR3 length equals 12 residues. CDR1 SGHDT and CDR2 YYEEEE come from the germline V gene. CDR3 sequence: CASSLYPDAQYF. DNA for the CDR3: TGTGCCAGCAGCTTATATCCAGATGCGCAGTATTTT.

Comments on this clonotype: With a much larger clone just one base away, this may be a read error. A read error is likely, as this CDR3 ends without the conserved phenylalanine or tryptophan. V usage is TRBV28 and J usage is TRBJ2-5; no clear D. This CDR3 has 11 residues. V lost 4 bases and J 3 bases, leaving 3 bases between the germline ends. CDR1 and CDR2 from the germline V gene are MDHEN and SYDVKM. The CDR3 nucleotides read TGTGCCAGCAGTTCTGAAGAGACCCAGTACCTC. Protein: CASSSEETQYL.

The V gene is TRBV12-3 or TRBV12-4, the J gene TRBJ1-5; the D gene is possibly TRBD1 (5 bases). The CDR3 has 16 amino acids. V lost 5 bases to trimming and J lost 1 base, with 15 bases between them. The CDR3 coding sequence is TGTGCCAGCAGTCGGGACCCAAAAGAAAGCAATCAGCCCCAGCATTTT. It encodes CASSRDPKESNQPQHF.

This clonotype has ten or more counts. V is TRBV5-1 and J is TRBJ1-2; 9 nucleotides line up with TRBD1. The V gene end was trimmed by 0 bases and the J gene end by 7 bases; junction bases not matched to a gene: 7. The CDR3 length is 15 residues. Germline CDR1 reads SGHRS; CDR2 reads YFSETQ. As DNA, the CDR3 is TGCGCCAGCAGCTTGGAGGGACAGGGCAACCCTGGCTACACCTTC. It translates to CASSLEGQGNPGYTF. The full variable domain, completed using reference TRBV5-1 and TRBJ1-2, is KAGVTQTPRYLIKTRGQQVTLSCSPISGHRSVSWYQQTPGQGLQFLFEYFSETQRNKGNFPGRFSGRQFSNSRSEMNVSTLELGDSALYLCASSLEGQGNPGYTFGSGTRLTVV.